These 30 T cell receptor beta chains were sequenced from one sample in a study of T cell changes during pregnancy in multiple sclerosis. Using immunoSEQ multiplex PCR, the repertoire was profiled, and TCRdb retains in-frame clones only, with some absent. There are tens of thousands of clones in the sample; around 90% occur only once, and over 0.65% lies in the top ten. Sequenced material: CD4+ T cells from peripheral blood mononuclear cells, taken in the first trimester of pregnancy. All receptors come from a female donor in good health, enrolled as a control in a pregnancy study.

The gene calls are TRBV30 and TRBJ2-7; 10 nucleotides match TRBD2. This CDR3 is built from 13 residues. Germline CDR1 reads GTSNPN; CDR2 reads SVGIG (reference sequence). V trimming: 8 bases; J trimming: 0 bases; junction bases outside the gene matches: 4. The CDR3 here is CALRTSGSYEQYF. In nucleotides, the CDR3 is TGTGCCCTACGGACTAGCGGCTCCTACGAGCAGTACTTC.

This clone was found once. The chain carries TRBV11-3 and TRBJ2-3; D may be TRBD2 (5 bases). Per the germline V gene, CDR1 is SGHNT and CDR2 is YENEEA. Trimming removed 1 base at V and 6 bases at J, with 8 bases between. This CDR3 has 13 residues. CDR3 region: CASSLGVADTQYF. In nucleotides, the CDR3 is TGTGCCAGCAGCTTAGGAGTAGCGGATACGCAGTATTTT.

This clone was recorded once. J is TRBJ1-2 and V is TRBV6-5, with TRBD1 as a possible D gene (6 bases). CDR1 is MNHEY, CDR2 SVGAGI, per germline. This CDR3 comprises 13 residues. V was cut by 2 bases and J by 7 bases, with 11 bases left in between. CDR3 DNA sequence: TGTGCCAGCAGTTACGGGGGGGCGCGTGGCTACACCTTC. This gives the protein CASSYGGARGYTF.

The chain uses TRBV7-2 and TRBJ2-7; perhaps TRBD2 as D (6 bases). Germline V gives CDR1 SGHTA, CDR2 FQGNSA. The CDR3 spans 16 residues. V was clipped by 1 base and J by 0 bases, with 13 bases between them. In DNA form, the CDR3 reads TGTGCCAGCAGCTTAGAAGTAGCGGTAGCCTCCTACGAGCAGTACTTC. It yields the protein CASSLEVAVASYEQYF.

This rearrangement joins TRBV7-8 to TRBJ2-2; tentative D call: TRBD1 (6 bases). Germline V gene lookup returns CDR1 SGHVS and CDR2 FQNEAQ. V was trimmed by 5 bases and J by 6 bases, leaving 19 bases between them. CDR3 length: 16 residues. The CDR3 here is CASSQNRDIRAGELFF. CDR3 DNA: TGTGCCAGCAGCCAGAATCGGGACATAAGGGCCGGGGAGCTGTTTTTT.

As to this clone: Other DNA sequences in the sample encode the same CDR3. CDR3 amino acids: CASSPYAGNYGYTF. The CDR3 DNA reads as TGTGCCAGCTCACCATACGCAGGGAACTATGGCTACACCTTC. The gene calls are TRBV18 and TRBJ1-2, with D possibly matching TRBD1 (5 bases). The germline V gene has CDR1 KGHSH and CDR2 LQKENI. V was trimmed by 2 bases and J by 2 bases, leaving 9 bases between them. There are 14 residues in the CDR3.

This chain connects TRBV6-5 to TRBJ1-4; D is uncertain. CDR1 is MNHEY, CDR2 SVGAGI, per germline. V was trimmed by 6 bases and J by 0 bases, leaving 11 bases between them. CDR3 length equals 15 residues. The CDR3 region is CASSEYAATNEKLFF. Written as DNA, the CDR3 is TGTGCCAGCAGCGAGTACGCTGCAACTAATGAAAAACTGTTTTTT.

CDR3 region: CASSAPGQGTSYEQYF. In nucleotides, the CDR3 is TGTGCCAGCAGTGCCCCCGGACAGGGGACCTCCTACGAGCAGTACTTC. The chain has TRBV28 and TRBJ2-7, with TRBD1 matching over 9 bases. The CDR3 is made up of 16 amino acids. Germline V gene data show CDR1 as MDHEN and CDR2 as SYDVKM. J gave up 0 bases and V 5 bases, and 8 bases lay outside the gene matches.

The rearrangement joins TRBV5-1 to TRBJ1-6; 7 bases match TRBD1. After removal of 4 bases from V and 5 bases from J, the junction contained 9 bases not matched to a gene. CDR3 length: 16 amino acids. Germline V gene lookup returns CDR1 SGHRS and CDR2 YFSETQ. The CDR3 bases are TGCGCCAGCAGCACCAGCCGGGACAGCGATAATTCACCCCTCCACTTT. Its translation is CASSTSRDSDNSPLHF.

This clone has just a few counts. This chain joins TRBV11-2 and TRBJ2-7; 9 bases match TRBD1. Losses at the gene ends were 0 bases for V and 0 bases for J; bases not matched to a gene: 3. The CDR3 sequence is 16 residues long. Germline V gene sequence: CDR1 SGHAT, CDR2 FQNNGV. DNA for the CDR3: TGTGCCAGCAGCTTAGATCGGGGACAGGGCTCCTACGAGCAGTACTTC. Encoded protein: CASSLDRGQGSYEQYF.

The V call is TRBV7-9, the J call TRBJ1-6; tentative D call: TRBD1 (5 bases). CDR3 length: 15 residues. Germline V gene data show CDR1 as SEHNR and CDR2 as FQNEAQ (reference sequence). Trimming shortened V by 1 base and J by 7 bases, and 11 bases separated the two germline ends. The CDR3 bases are TGTGCCAGCAGCTTAGAGGGGATCATCAATTCACCCCTCCACTTT. Translation gives CASSLEGIINSPLHF. The whole variable domain, filled in from reference TRBV7-9 and TRBJ1-6, reads DTGVSQNPRHKITKRGQNVTFRCDPISEHNRLYWYRQTLGQGPEFLTYFQNEAQLEKSRLLSDRFSAERPKGSFSTLEIQRTEQGDSAMYLCASSLEGIINSPLHFGNGTRLTVT.

The chain uses TRBV28 and TRBJ2-1; weak D call: TRBD2 (5 bases). The CDR3 is made up of 19 amino acids. Between the trimmed V and J ends, which lost 4 bases and 8 bases, there was a span of 30 bases. Germline assignment: CDR1 MDHEN and CDR2 SYDVKM. The CDR3 sequence: CASSSDWSPLGLSVDEQFF. In DNA, the CDR3 is TGTGCCAGCAGTTCGGATTGGAGCCCTTTAGGACTCTCCGTCGATGAGCAGTTCTTC.

A single count supports this clone. The rearrangement links TRBV12-5 to TRBJ1-1; D perhaps matches TRBD1 (6 bases). This CDR3 has 15 amino acids. V dropped 0 bases and J dropped 2 bases, with 10 bases sitting between them. Germline V gene lookup returns CDR1 LGHNT and CDR2 FRNRAP. DNA for the CDR3: TGTGCTAGTGGTTTGGTACAGGGTATAAACACTGAAGCTTTCTTT. Its protein is CASGLVQGINTEAFF.

As DNA, the CDR3 is TGCGCCAGCAGTGGATGGGGACAGGGGTCTGGAAACACCATATATTTT. This sequence encodes CASSGWGQGSGNTIYF. The rearrangement joins TRBV10-2 to TRBJ1-3; TRBD1 matches 10 bases. The V gene end was trimmed by 4 bases and the J gene end by 1 base; junction bases not matched to a gene: 4. CDR3 length: 16 amino acids. Germline V lookup: CDR1 WSHSY, CDR2 SAAADI.

This rearrangement joins TRBV6-1 to TRBJ2-7; D may be TRBD1 (6 bases). This CDR3 spans 15 amino acids. Trimming took 1 base from V and 7 from J, leaving 17 bases between them. Germline CDR1 MNHNS, CDR2 SASEGT. The DNA of the CDR3 is TGTGCCAGCAGTGAAGAATTCGGGACACCCCAGGAGCAGTACTTC. Residues: CASSEEFGTPQEQYF.

The CDR3 nucleotides read TGTGCCAGTAGTCTGGCGGGTGCTAACTATGGCTACACCTTC. It is translated as CASSLAGANYGYTF. J is TRBJ1-2 and V is TRBV19; D uncertain. CDR1 and CDR2 from the germline V gene are LNHDA and SQIVND (reference sequence). The CDR3 is made up of 14 amino acids. V was pared by 5 bases and J by 0 bases, with 10 bases between. Supplemented by reference TRBV19 and TRBJ1-2, the full variable domain reads DGGITQSPKYLFRKEGQNVTLSCEQNLNHDAMYWYRQDPGQGLRLIYYSQIVNDFQKGDIAEGYSVSREKKESFPLTVTSAQKNPTAFYLCASSLAGANYGYTFGSGTRLTVV.

V is TRBV19 and J is TRBJ1-1, with D maybe TRBD1 (6 bases). The V end was cut by 9 bases, the J end by 2 bases, with 10 bases between. This CDR3 comprises 12 residues. Germline CDR1 reads LNHDA; CDR2 reads SQIVND (reference sequence). The CDR3 sequence is CASGQPNTEAFF. CDR3 nucleotides: TGTGCCAGCGGACAGCCCAACACTGAAGCTTTCTTT.

V and J are TRBV4-1 and TRBJ2-5, with a tentative D call TRBD1 (8 bases). Trimming pared 4 bases from V and 6 bases from J, leaving 18 bases between. The length of the CDR3 is 15 residues. Germline V lookup: CDR1 MGHRA, CDR2 YSYEKL. The CDR3 nucleotides are TGCGCCAGCAGCCCCGTACAGGGGGGGCCCCAGACCCAGTACTTC. Its translation: CASSPVQGGPQTQYF.

Of note for this clone: One end of the junction varies from germline; a read error may be responsible. V gene TRBV5-1 combines with J gene TRBJ2-3; unclear D gene. Germline CDR1 reads SGHRS; CDR2 reads YFSETQ. The CDR3 totals 14 residues. The DNA for the CDR3 is TGCGCCAGCAGTTTGGTTTCGGTGAGGGATACGCAGTATTTT. Protein: CASSLVSVRDTQYF.

The chain links TRBV29-1 to TRBJ2-2, with no clear D. Germline assignment: CDR1 SQVTM and CDR2 ANQGSEA. CDR3 length: 13 residues. With 7 bases removed from V and 3 bases from J, the gap between germline ends came to 12 bases. The DNA for the CDR3 is TGCAGCGCCACTGGTCAGGACACCGGGGAGCTGTTTTTT. It codes for CSATGQDTGELFF.

The V gene is TRBV5-1, the J gene TRBJ1-4, with 7 bases aligning to TRBD1. The CDR3 totals 15 residues. V was pared by 5 bases and J by 7 bases, with 11 bases of the junction left unmatched. The germline gives CDR1 SGHRS, CDR2 YFSETQ. CDR3 residues: CASRSTGKSSEKLFF. DNA of the CDR3: TGCGCCAGCAGATCGACAGGGAAATCTAGTGAAAAACTGTTTTTT.

J is TRBJ1-5 and V is TRBV30; D perhaps matches TRBD1 (6 bases). Germline V lookup: CDR1 GTSNPN, CDR2 SVGIG (reference sequence). The CDR3 has 14 amino acids. With 0 bases removed from V and 5 bases from J, the gap between germline ends came to 11 bases. CDR3: CAWSVGGGDQPQHF. CDR3 DNA sequence: TGTGCCTGGAGTGTAGGGGGGGGTGATCAGCCCCAGCATTTT.

In its sample, this clone was seen once. The chain combines TRBV5-8 with TRBJ1-5; TRBD1 is a possible D gene (6 bases). This CDR3 contains 14 residues. Germline V gives CDR1 SGHTS, CDR2 YDEGEE. V shed 2 bases and J shed 5 bases, with 11 bases lying between them. The CDR3 protein is CASSFMTGHQPQHF. Written as DNA, the CDR3 is TGTGCCAGCAGCTTTATGACAGGCCATCAGCCCCAGCATTTT.

The chain is built from TRBV28 and TRBJ1-4; a weak D match, TRBD1 (6 bases). The CDR3 is 13 amino acids. The V gene lost 5 bases and the J gene lost 6 bases, with 10 bases spanning the gap. In germline, CDR1 is MDHEN, CDR2 SYDVKM. DNA for the CDR3: TGTGCCAGCAGTACTACAGGGTATGAAAAACTGTTTTTT. Its protein product is CASSTTGYEKLFF. The complete variable domain, with remaining parts taken from reference TRBV28 and TRBJ1-4, reads DVKVTQSSRYLVKRTGEKVFLECVQDMDHENMFWYRQDPGLGLRLIYFSYDVKMKEKGDIPEGYSVSREKKERFSLILESASTNQTSMYLCASSTTGYEKLFFGSGTQLSVL.

Note on this clone: Its ends do not fully match the called genes, so a read error is possible. The chain is built from TRBV27 and TRBJ1-4; 7 bases match TRBD1. Germline V gene data show CDR1 as MNHEY and CDR2 as SMNVEV (reference sequence). This CDR3 has 13 amino acids. The CDR3 DNA reads TGTGCCAGCAGTTTGGGTCAGGGGGGAAAAACTGTTTTT. As protein: CASSLGQGGKTVF. Using reference TRBV27 and TRBJ1-4 for the parts outside the CDR3, the full variable domain is EAQVTQNPRYLITVTGKKLTVTCSQNMNHEYMSWYRQDPGLGLRQIYYSMNVEVTDKGDVPEGYKVSRKEKRNFPLILESPSPNQTSLYFCASSLGQGGKTVFGSGTQLSVL.

The chain links TRBV15 to TRBJ2-2; 10 nucleotides line up with TRBD2. The CDR3 contains 24 residues. CDR1 is LNHNV and CDR2 is YYDKDF in the germline V gene (reference sequence). The V gene end was trimmed by 2 bases and the J gene end by 2 bases; junction bases not matched to a gene: 26. CDR3 protein: CATSRPRIALQRGGQVENTGELFF. DNA of the CDR3: TGTGCCACCAGCAGACCTCGAATAGCTCTCCAGCGGGGGGGCCAAGTCGAAAACACCGGGGAGCTGTTTTTT.

CDR3 nucleotides: TGTGCCAGCAGTTTAGGCGGGACCGGAGTCTATGGCTACACCTTC. This encodes CASSLGGTGVYGYTF. The rearrangement uses TRBV28 and TRBJ1-2; tentative D call: TRBD1 (5 bases). The CDR3 loop spans 15 amino acids. The V end was cut by 2 bases, the J end by 4 bases, with 14 bases between. Germline V CDR1 and CDR2: MDHEN, SYDVKM.

The chain employs TRBV30 and TRBJ1-2, with TRBD1 matching 8 bases. V lost 1 base, J lost 4 bases, and 8 bases stayed unmatched. The CDR3 covers 15 residues. CDR1 GTSNPN and CDR2 SVGIG come from the germline V gene (reference sequence). The CDR3 spells CAWSGRDRGFYGYTF. CDR3 DNA: TGTGCCTGGAGTGGACGCGACAGGGGATTCTATGGCTACACCTTC.

This clone was detected only once. The rearrangement uses TRBV9 and TRBJ1-2; D unresolved. Germline V gives CDR1 SGDLS, CDR2 YYNGEE. CDR3 length: 13 residues. With 0 bases removed from V and 5 bases from J, the gap between germline ends came to 8 bases. CDR3 DNA: TGTGCCAGCAGCGTAGACCGGGAATATGGCTACACCTTC. This translates into CASSVDREYGYTF.

This rearrangement joins TRBV5-1 to TRBJ1-1, with D unclear. CDR1 SGHRS and CDR2 YFSETQ come from the germline V gene. Trimming cost V 1 base and J 3 bases, with 7 bases left between them. The CDR3 has 13 amino acids. CDR3 region: CASSLSGDTEAFF. The CDR3 DNA reads as TGCGCCAGCAGCTTGTCCGGGGACACTGAAGCTTTCTTT.